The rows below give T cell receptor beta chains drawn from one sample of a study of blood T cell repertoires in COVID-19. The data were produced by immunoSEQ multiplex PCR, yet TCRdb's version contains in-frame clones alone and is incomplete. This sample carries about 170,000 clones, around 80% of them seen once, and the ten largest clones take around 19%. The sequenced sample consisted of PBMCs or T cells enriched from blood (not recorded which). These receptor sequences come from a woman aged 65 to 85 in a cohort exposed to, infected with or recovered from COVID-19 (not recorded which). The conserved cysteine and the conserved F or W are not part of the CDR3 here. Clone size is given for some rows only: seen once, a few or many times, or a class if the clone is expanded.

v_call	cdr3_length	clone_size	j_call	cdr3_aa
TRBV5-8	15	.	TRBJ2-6	ASSPRGQGTGANVLT
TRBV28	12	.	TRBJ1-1	ASSLSTGGTEAF
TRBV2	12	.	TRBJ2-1	ASTRQGEGNEQF
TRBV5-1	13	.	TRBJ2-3	ASSLVEGSTDTQY
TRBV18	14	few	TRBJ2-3	ASSPNTGYSTDTQY
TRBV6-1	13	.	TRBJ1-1	ASSEASFSPTEAF
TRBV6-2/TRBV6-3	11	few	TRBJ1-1	ASSGQGNTEAF
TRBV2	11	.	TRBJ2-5	ASSESASETQY
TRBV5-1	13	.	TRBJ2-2	ASKNLGGPTGELF
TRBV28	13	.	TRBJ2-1	ASSSPGQGYNEQF
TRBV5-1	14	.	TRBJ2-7	ASSLGPAGSSTEQY
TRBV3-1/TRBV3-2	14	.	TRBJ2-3	ASSPLAGGPTDTQY
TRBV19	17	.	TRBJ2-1	ASSISPGTSGSSYNEQF
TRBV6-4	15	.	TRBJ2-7	ASSDSRGGDRTYEQY
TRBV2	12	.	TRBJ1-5	ASGKTDSNQPQH
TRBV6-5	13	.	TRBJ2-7	ASSKLAGGDYEQY
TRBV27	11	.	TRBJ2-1	ASTGWSYNEQF
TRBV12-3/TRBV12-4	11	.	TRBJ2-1	ASSLAQVLAQF
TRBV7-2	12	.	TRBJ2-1	ASSSSSSYNEQF
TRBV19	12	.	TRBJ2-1	ASSIQGLMDEQF